This T cell receptor (beta chain) was sequenced in a study of blood T cell repertoires in COVID-19. Whole-study context: Whether acute or convalescent, the COVID-19 samples came from the United States, Italy and Spain.

After removal of 5 bases from V and 4 bases from J, the junction contained 7 bases not matched to a gene. This CDR3 contains 15 residues. CDR1 is SGHNT, CDR2 YENEEA, per germline. As handled by the study authors: Scientists estimated how many nucleated cells there were by amplifying reference gene primers. Libraries were prepared by immunoSEQ multiplex PCR; TCRdb keeps only in-frame clonotypes and omits some of them. D and trimming were read from the DNA, whereas the V and J calls and clone size are those reported in that table. Of 110,000 or so clones in the sample, roughly 80% were seen once. This clone was picked up a small number of times.

This sequence originates from a man over 45 with acute or convalescent COVID-19. Sequencing used peripheral blood. The V gene is TRBV11-3, the J gene TRBJ2-2; the match to TRBD2 covers 7 bases. CDR3 in DNA: TGTGCCAGCAGCCCGGGGGGTTCGACCACCGGGGAGCTGTTTTTT. This gives the protein CASSPGGSTTGELFF.